This T cell receptor beta chain was obtained from a study of T cell changes during pregnancy in multiple sclerosis. Only in-frame clones appear in the TCRdb table, and some are missing; sequencing was by immunoSEQ multiplex PCR. The sample has about 100,000 clones; over 80% are singletons. This CDR3 is 14 amino acids long. Trimming left V 8 bases short and J 1 base short, with 14 bases between. CDR1 and CDR2 from the germline V gene are SGHNT and YENEEA. The chain combines TRBV11-3 with TRBJ2-5, with D possibly matching TRBD1 (5 bases). The receptor comes from a female donor with multiple sclerosis, enrolled in a pregnancy study. Source: peripheral blood, taken after pregnancy. CDR3 region: CASQMGRLQETQYF. CDR3 DNA sequence: TGTGCCAGCCAAATGGGGCGGCTCCAAGAGACCCAGTACTTC.